Reported below is one T cell receptor (beta chain). This entry is derived from a study of shared clonotypes between healthy human individuals. Across the study: Donors consisted of a couple of women and a few men between 18 and 49.

For each subset, genomic DNA was distributed in equal portions over several immunoSEQ plates. In replicate PCRs of unsorted PBMC, approximately 0.3 ug DNA, around 30,000 T cell genomes, was used. Here immunoSEQ multiplex PCR was the method, and the copy in TCRdb shows in-frame clones only, minus some. The table records about 600,000 clones, just over 75% of them present only once. Trimming cost V 3 bases and J 8 bases; bases outside gene matches: 11. The CDR3 sequence is 15 residues long. The germline V gene has CDR1 MNHNS and CDR2 SASEGT. The rearrangement links TRBV6-1 to TRBJ1-2, with 8 positions matching TRBD1. Specimen: PBMCs. The source of this sequence is a woman aged 40-49 years in good health. Some clones in this sample may be carry-over from other donors' samples. The CDR3, as DNA: TGTGCCAGCAGTGATTTCGGACAGGGCCTTGGGGGCTACACCTTC. Translation: CASSDFGQGLGGYTF.